These 22 T cell receptor beta chains share one sample of origin, sequenced in a study of blood T cell repertoires in COVID-19. The repertoire was sequenced with immunoSEQ multiplex PCR; TCRdb's copy has only in-frame clones and lacks some. Of approximately 160,000 clones listed, more than 70% were seen once; the top ten hold approximately 6%. Sequenced input: PBMCs or T cells enriched from blood (not recorded which). These receptors all stem from a man aged 40-49 years who had recovered from COVID-19.

The chain combines TRBV14 with TRBJ1-1; D is ambiguous. Germline V gene data show CDR1 as SGHDN and CDR2 as FVKESK. The length of the CDR3 is 13 residues. Deletions cut 1 base from V and 0 bases from J, with 3 bases between. In DNA form, the CDR3 reads TGTGCCAGCAGCCAAGCAATGAACACTGAAGCTTTCTTT. This gives the protein CASSQAMNTEAFF.

The J gene is TRBJ1-2, the V gene TRBV30; TRBD1 aligns across 10 bases. V lost 8 bases to trimming and J lost 8 bases; unmatched junction nucleotides: 5. The CDR3 has 11 residues. Germline CDR1 and CDR2: GTSNPN and SVGIG (reference sequence). As DNA, the CDR3 is TGTGCCGGACAGGGGGTTGGGGGCTACACCTTC. Protein sequence: CAGQGVGGYTF. Complete variable domain (other parts from reference TRBV30 and TRBJ1-2): SQTIHQWPATLVQPVGSPLSLECTVEGTSNPNLYWYRQAAGRGLQLLFYSVGIGQISSEVPQNLSASRPQDRQFILSSKKLLLSDSGFYLCAGQGVGGYTFGSGTRLTVV.

The genes are TRBV4-1 and TRBJ1-2, with D possibly being TRBD1 (5 bases). This CDR3 spans 14 amino acids. Trimming removed 0 bases from V and 4 bases from J, with 9 bases in between. Germline V gives CDR1 MGHRA, CDR2 YSYEKL. As DNA, the CDR3 is TGCGCCAGCAGCCAAGACAGGGTTACCTATGGCTACACCTTC. The encoded protein is CASSQDRVTYGYTF.

In this sample, this clone turned up once. The chain employs TRBV3-1 (or the pseudogene TRBV3-2) and TRBJ1-2, with 9 bases aligning to TRBD1. Germline assignment: CDR1 LGHDT and CDR2 YNNKEL (reference sequence). Trimming at V came to 6 bases and at J to 4 bases, leaving 6 bases not matched to a gene. CDR3 length equals 14 residues. This CDR3 is CASSRQGVSYGYTF. The CDR3 region has the DNA TGTGCCAGCAGTCGACAGGGGGTAAGCTATGGCTACACCTTC.

The chain has TRBV9 and TRBJ1-3, with no clear D. V shed 4 bases and J shed 1 base, with 12 bases lying between them. Looked up from germline, CDR1 is SGDLS and CDR2 is YYNGEE. The CDR3 consists of 15 residues. Here the CDR3 reads CASSLGAVSGNTIYF. DNA of the CDR3: TGTGCCAGCAGCCTCGGAGCGGTTTCTGGAAACACCATATATTTT.

This clone was picked up a small number of times. The genes are TRBV12-5 and TRBJ1-2; 7 nucleotides line up with TRBD1. Germline loops: CDR1 LGHNT, CDR2 FRNRAP. V dropped 2 bases and J dropped 5; count of bases not matched to a gene: 5. The length of the CDR3 is 14 residues. The CDR3 reads CASGLTGQAYGYTF. DNA of the CDR3: TGTGCTAGTGGTTTGACCGGACAGGCTTATGGCTACACCTTC.

This clone was observed once. DNA of the CDR3: TGTGCCAGCAGCCGAGAGGGCGGGCAAGAGACCCAGTACTTC. This gives the protein CASSREGGQETQYF. The chain is built from TRBV9 and TRBJ2-5; the D gene is possibly TRBD2 (5 bases). Trimming removed 4 bases at V and 2 bases at J, with 12 bases between. The germline V gene encodes CDR1 SGDLS and CDR2 YYNGEE. This CDR3 has 14 residues.

This clone has just one count. The chain has TRBV12-5 and TRBJ1-1; no clear D gene. V was pared by 8 bases and J by 3 bases, with 13 bases between. There are 13 residues in the CDR3. CDR1 and CDR2 from the germline V gene are LGHNT and FRNRAP. CDR3 nucleotides: TGTGCTAGTCGCGGTTACCCCGACACTGAAGCTTTCTTT. Its protein is CASRGYPDTEAFF.

The chain uses TRBV18 and TRBJ2-3, with TRBD2 matching 8 bases. After removal of 3 bases from V and 2 bases from J, the junction contained 7 bases not matched to a gene. This CDR3 spans 16 amino acids. In germline, CDR1 is KGHSH, CDR2 LQKENI. CDR3 sequence: CASSPGAGVYTDTQYF. In DNA form, the CDR3 reads TGTGCCAGCTCACCGGGAGCGGGAGTGTACACAGATACGCAGTATTTT.

The chain combines TRBV7-6 with TRBJ2-7, with 11 positions matching TRBD2. The CDR3 totals 14 residues. The germline V gene encodes CDR1 SGHVS and CDR2 FNYEAQ. Losses at the gene ends were 5 bases for V and 4 bases for J; bases not matched to a gene: 4. CDR3 in DNA: TGTGCCAGCAGCGCAGCTAGCGGGGGGTACGAGCAGTACGTC. Protein product: CASSAASGGYEQYV.

The V and J genes are TRBV19 and TRBJ2-7, with a weak D call TRBD1 (6 bases). Germline V gene data show CDR1 as LNHDA and CDR2 as SQIVND (reference sequence). CDR3 length equals 16 residues. V shed 6 bases and J shed 2 bases, with 20 bases lying between them. The CDR3 spells CASSQEQGSGPYEQYF. The DNA of the CDR3 is TGTGCCAGTAGCCAAGAACAGGGATCTGGCCCCTACGAGCAGTACTTC.

Only a few counts were recorded for this clone. The V call is TRBV30, the J call TRBJ1-3; D is unclear. Germline V gives CDR1 GTSNPN, CDR2 SVGIG (reference sequence). The length of the CDR3 is 16 residues. Trimming took 5 bases from V and 2 from J, leaving 19 bases between them. The CDR3 is CAWERTVRGTGNTIYF. The CDR3 region has the DNA TGTGCCTGGGAACGCACCGTCAGAGGGACTGGAAACACCATATATTTT.

This clone was seen a handful of times. The rearrangement uses TRBV6-2 or TRBV6-3 and TRBJ1-2; TRBD1 might be the D (6 bases). The CDR3 is 13 amino acids. CDR1 and CDR2 from the germline V gene are MNHEY and SVGEGT. Trimming left V 6 bases short and J 5 bases short, with 13 bases between. The CDR3 here is CASSPTGLYGYTF. CDR3 DNA: TGTGCCAGCAGCCCCACAGGGCTTTATGGCTACACCTTC.

The chain employs TRBV27 and TRBJ1-1, with TRBD1 matching 8 bases. The CDR3 runs 14 residues. Germline V lookup: CDR1 MNHEY, CDR2 SMNVEV (reference sequence). Losses at the gene ends were 5 bases for V and 4 bases for J; bases not matched to a gene: 6. The DNA for the CDR3 is TGTGCCAGCAGTCTGACAGGGGCGATCACTGAAGCTTTCTTT. Its protein product is CASSLTGAITEAFF.

The chain carries TRBV11-2 and TRBJ1-1; no firm D call. This CDR3 is built from 13 residues. Trimming cost V 2 bases and J 1 base, with 5 bases left between them. Germline CDR1 is SGHAT and CDR2 is FQNNGV. CDR3 region: CASSLSRNTEAFF. Here the CDR3 DNA reads TGTGCCAGCAGCTTATCCAGGAACACTGAAGCTTTCTTT.

A remark on this clone: This same CDR3 is encoded by further DNA sequences in the sample. This chain joins TRBV2 and TRBJ1-5; weak D call: TRBD1 (6 bases). V was trimmed by 6 bases and J by 0 bases, leaving 9 bases between them. Germline lookup yields CDR1 SNHLY and CDR2 FYNNEI. This CDR3 is built from 14 residues. CDR3 DNA sequence: TGTGCCAGCAGGCAGGGGCTTAGCAATCAGCCCCAGCATTTT. Encoded protein: CASRQGLSNQPQHF.

This clone has only a few counts. This chain joins TRBV10-3 and TRBJ2-7; TRBD2 is a possible D gene (5 bases). V was shortened by 8 bases and J by 4 bases, with 15 bases between the two germline ends. CDR1 is ENHRY, CDR2 SYGVKD, per germline. The CDR3 totals 13 residues. The chain's CDR3 is CAIGSRPEYEQYV. CDR3 DNA: TGTGCCATCGGGAGCAGACCAGAATACGAGCAGTACGTC.

As for this clone: Different DNA sequences within this sample yield the same CDR3. The V call is TRBV18, the J call TRBJ2-2; D gene ambiguous. V was cut by 0 bases and J by 1 base, with 6 bases left in between. CDR1 KGHSH and CDR2 LQKENI come from the germline V gene. The CDR3 consists of 15 residues. The CDR3 nucleotides are TGTGCCAGCTCACCACCCGCAGGGAACACCGGGGAGCTGTTTTTT. Translation gives CASSPPAGNTGELFF.

This clone was recorded once. The CDR3 sequence is CAISERASGTNTGELFF. CDR3 nucleotides: TGTGCCATCAGTGAACGGGCTAGCGGGACGAACACCGGGGAGCTGTTTTTT. The chain carries TRBV10-3 and TRBJ2-2, with TRBD2 matching 9 bases. Germline lookup yields CDR1 ENHRY and CDR2 SYGVKD. V trimming: 3 bases; J trimming: 0 bases; junction bases outside the gene matches: 5. The CDR3 runs to 17 residues.

This clone was counted only a few times. The chain is built from TRBV28 and TRBJ1-4; D ambiguous. The CDR3 covers 17 residues. The germline V gene has CDR1 MDHEN and CDR2 SYDVKM. The germline V and J ends were trimmed by 6 bases and 0 bases, with 17 bases remaining between them. Here the CDR3 reads CASSPIPVVPTNEKLFF. The CDR3 DNA is TGTGCCAGCAGCCCCATCCCGGTGGTACCAACTAATGAAAAACTGTTTTTT.

The V gene is TRBV6-1, the J gene TRBJ2-1; 11 nucleotides align to TRBD2. Germline V gives CDR1 MNHNS, CDR2 SASEGT. CDR3 length: 17 amino acids. The V segment lost 1 base and the J segment 5 bases; nucleotides outside the gene matches: 7. CDR3 nucleotide sequence: TGTGCCAGCAGTGAAGGCAGACTAGCGGGGAGAAACAATGAGCAGTTCTTC. Translation: CASSEGRLAGRNNEQFF.

The chain combines TRBV3-1 (or the pseudogene TRBV3-2) with TRBJ1-2; D is unresolved. The CDR3 is made up of 13 amino acids. V lost 6 bases to trimming and J lost 8 bases, with 16 bases between them. Germline V gives CDR1 LGHDT, CDR2 YNNKEL (reference sequence). CDR3 protein: CASSYGPAGGYTF. The CDR3 DNA reads as TGTGCCAGCAGTTATGGACCGGCGGGAGGCTACACCTTC.